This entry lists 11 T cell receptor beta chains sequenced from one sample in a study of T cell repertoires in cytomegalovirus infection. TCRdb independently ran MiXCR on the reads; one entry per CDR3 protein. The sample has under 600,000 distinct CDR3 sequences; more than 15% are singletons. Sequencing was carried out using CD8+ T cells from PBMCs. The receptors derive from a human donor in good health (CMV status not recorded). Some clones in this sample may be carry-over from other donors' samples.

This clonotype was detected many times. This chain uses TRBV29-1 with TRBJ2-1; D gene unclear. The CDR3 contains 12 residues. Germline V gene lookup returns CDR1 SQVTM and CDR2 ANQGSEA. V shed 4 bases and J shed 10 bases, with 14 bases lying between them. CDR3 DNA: TGCAGCGTTGCAGACCCTTATCTCGAGCAGTTCTTC. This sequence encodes CSVADPYLEQFF.

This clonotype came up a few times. Written as DNA, the CDR3 is TGTGCCAGCATCCCAGGGGGCGCGGAGACCCAGTACTTC. Translated: CASIPGGAETQYF. The V gene is TRBV6-5, the J gene TRBJ2-5; 8 bases line up with TRBD1. CDR3 length: 13 residues. From germline, CDR1 is MNHEY and CDR2 SVGAGI. The trim removed 7 bases at V and 5 bases at J, leaving 6 bases unmatched.

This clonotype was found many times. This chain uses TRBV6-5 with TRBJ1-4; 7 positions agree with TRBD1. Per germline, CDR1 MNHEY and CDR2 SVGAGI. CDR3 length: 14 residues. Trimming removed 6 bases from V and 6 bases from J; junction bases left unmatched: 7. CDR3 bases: TGTGCCAGCAGCGAAGGGGGCTCGGATGAAAAACTGTTTTTT. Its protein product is CASSEGGSDEKLFF.

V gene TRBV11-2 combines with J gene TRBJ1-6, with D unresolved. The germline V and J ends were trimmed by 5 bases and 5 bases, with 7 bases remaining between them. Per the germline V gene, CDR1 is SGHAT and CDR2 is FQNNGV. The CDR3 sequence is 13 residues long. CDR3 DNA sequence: TGTGCCAGCAGCGTCACGGATAATTCACCCCTCCACTTT. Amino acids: CASSVTDNSPLHF.

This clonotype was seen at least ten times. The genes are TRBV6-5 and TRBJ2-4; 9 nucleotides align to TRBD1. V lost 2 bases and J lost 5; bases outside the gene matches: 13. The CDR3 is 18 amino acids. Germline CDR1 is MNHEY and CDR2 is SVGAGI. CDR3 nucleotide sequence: TGTGCCAGCAGTTACGGACCCGGGACAGGGTTCCGGCAAAACATTCAGTACTTC. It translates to CASSYGPGTGFRQNIQYF.

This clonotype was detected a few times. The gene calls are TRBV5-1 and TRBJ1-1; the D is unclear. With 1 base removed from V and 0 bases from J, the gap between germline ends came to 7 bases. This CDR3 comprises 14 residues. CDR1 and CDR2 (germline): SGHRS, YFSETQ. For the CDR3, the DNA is TGCGCCAGCAGCTTGAGTCGGGTGAACACTGAAGCTTTCTTT. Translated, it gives CASSLSRVNTEAFF.

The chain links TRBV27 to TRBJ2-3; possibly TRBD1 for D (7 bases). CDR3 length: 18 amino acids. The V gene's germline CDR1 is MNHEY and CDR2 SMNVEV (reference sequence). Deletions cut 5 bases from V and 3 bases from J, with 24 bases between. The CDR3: CASSSTQGLGGGTDTQYF. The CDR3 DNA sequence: TGTGCCAGCAGTAGTACACAGGGGCTGGGGGGTGGGACAGATACGCAGTATTTT.

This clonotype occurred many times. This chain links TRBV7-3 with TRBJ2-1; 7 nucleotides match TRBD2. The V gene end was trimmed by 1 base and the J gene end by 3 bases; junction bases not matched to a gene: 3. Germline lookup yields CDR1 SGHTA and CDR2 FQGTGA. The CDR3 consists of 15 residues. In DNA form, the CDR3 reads TGTGCCAGCAGCTTAATCGCGGGAGTCTACAATGAGCAGTTCTTC. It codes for CASSLIAGVYNEQFF.

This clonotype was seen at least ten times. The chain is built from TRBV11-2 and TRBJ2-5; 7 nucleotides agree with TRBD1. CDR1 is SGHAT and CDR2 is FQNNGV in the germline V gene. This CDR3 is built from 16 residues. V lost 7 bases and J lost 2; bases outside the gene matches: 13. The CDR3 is CASTFGTGTDQETQYF. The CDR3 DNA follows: TGTGCCAGCACCTTTGGTACCGGGACAGATCAAGAGACCCAGTACTTC.

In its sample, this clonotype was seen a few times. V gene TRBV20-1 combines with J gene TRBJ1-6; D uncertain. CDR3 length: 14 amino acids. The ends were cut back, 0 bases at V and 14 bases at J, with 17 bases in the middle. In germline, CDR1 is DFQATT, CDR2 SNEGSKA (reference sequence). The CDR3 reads CSARDRWDPGTLHF. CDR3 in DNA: TGCAGTGCTAGAGATCGGTGGGATCCCGGAACCCTCCACTTT.

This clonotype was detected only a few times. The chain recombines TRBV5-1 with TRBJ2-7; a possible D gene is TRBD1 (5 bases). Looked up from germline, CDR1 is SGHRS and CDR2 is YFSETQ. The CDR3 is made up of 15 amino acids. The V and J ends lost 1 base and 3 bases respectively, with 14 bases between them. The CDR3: CASSLSPGPNYEQYF. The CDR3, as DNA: TGCGCCAGCAGCTTGTCCCCAGGGCCTAACTACGAGCAGTACTTC.